This TCR beta chain was recovered during a study of T cell repertoires in cytomegalovirus infection. Study-wide findings and caveats: Frequencies of public TCR beta families were cumulated, and this identified carriers of CMV plus the relevant HLA.

This clonotype was counted at least ten times. Its antigen is not identified. Via MiXCR, TCRdb re-called the reads, giving one row per CDR3 protein. Of about 200,000 distinct CDR3 sequences listed, roughly 9% are singletons. This CDR3 comprises 16 residues. Trimming took 5 bases from V and 4 from J; bases not matched to a gene: 5. The germline V gene encodes CDR1 MNHEY and CDR2 SMNVEV (reference sequence). The chain uses TRBV27 and TRBJ2-2, with 12 bases identical to TRBD2. This clonotype originated in a human donor in good health (CMV status not recorded). Some clones in this sample may be carry-over from other donors' samples. Sequencing was carried out using PBMCs. This CDR3 is CASSTTSGGLTGELFF. CDR3 bases: TGTGCCAGCAGTACCACTAGCGGGGGGCTCACCGGGGAGCTGTTTTTT.